One and the same sample provided the 21 T cell receptor beta chains below, sequenced in a study of T cell repertoires in cytomegalovirus infection. TCRdb recomputed calls from the reads with MiXCR, one row per CDR3 protein. Of about 920,000 distinct CDR3 sequences listed, around a third were seen once; the top ten hold about 14%. No cognate antigen is known for these TCRs. The specimen was cultured CD8+ T cells from PBMCs, collected from culture after CMV antigen stimulation. Every receptor here comes from a human donor in good health (CMV status not recorded). Some clones in this sample may be carry-over from other donors' samples.

The chain combines TRBV6-6 with TRBJ1-1; D ambiguous. This CDR3 comprises 12 residues. Trimming took off 5 bases at V and 6 bases at J, with 10 bases between the two ends. In germline, CDR1 is MNHNY, CDR2 SVGAGI (reference sequence). CDR3 loop: CASSAGISEAFF. Written as DNA, the CDR3 is TGTGCCAGCAGTGCCGGGATTTCTGAAGCTTTCTTT.

In this sample, this clonotype turned up many times. This chain links TRBV7-8 with TRBJ2-1; D is possibly TRBD2 (5 bases). Looked up from germline, CDR1 is SGHVS and CDR2 is FQNEAQ. There are 16 residues in the CDR3. Trimming removed 3 bases at V and 5 bases at J, with 17 bases between. CDR3: CASSFPEVGADNEQFF. The CDR3, as DNA: TGTGCCAGCAGCTTCCCTGAAGTAGGAGCGGACAATGAGCAGTTCTTC.

This clonotype was found a few times. This chain joins TRBV15 and TRBJ1-1; D possibly corresponds to TRBD1 (6 bases). Trimming took 4 bases from V and 5 from J, leaving 11 bases between them. Looked up from germline, CDR1 is LNHNV and CDR2 is YYDKDF (reference sequence). This CDR3 comprises 13 residues. The CDR3 here is CATSIVGGTEAFF. The CDR3 nucleotides read TGTGCCACCAGCATAGTAGGGGGGACTGAAGCTTTCTTT.

The chain uses TRBV7-8 and TRBJ2-1, with 9 bases fitting TRBD1. The germline V gene has CDR1 SGHVS and CDR2 FQNEAQ. This CDR3 has 16 residues. After removal of 5 bases from V and 4 bases from J, the junction contained 9 bases not matched to a gene. The CDR3 sequence: CASSHFDRGYYNEQFF. CDR3 coding DNA: TGTGCCAGCAGCCACTTCGACAGGGGGTATTACAATGAGCAGTTCTTC.

This CDR3 reads CSVESLEGVTGELFF. The CDR3 nucleotides read TGCAGCGTTGAAAGTTTAGAGGGAGTCACCGGGGAGCTGTTTTTT. The V and J genes are TRBV29-1 and TRBJ2-2; the D gene is possibly TRBD2 (5 bases). This CDR3 spans 15 amino acids. V dropped 2 bases and J dropped 4 bases, with 14 bases sitting between them. Germline V lookup: CDR1 SQVTM, CDR2 ANQGSEA.

This clonotype has only a few counts. The genes are TRBV9 and TRBJ2-2; maybe TRBD1 (6 bases). The germline gives CDR1 SGDLS, CDR2 YYNGEE. The CDR3 loop spans 14 amino acids. V lost 4 bases to trimming and J lost 8 bases, with 15 bases between them. CDR3 sequence reads: CASSSSQGLGELFF. The DNA for the CDR3 is TGTGCCAGCAGCTCATCACAGGGATTGGGGGAGCTGTTTTTT.

This chain links TRBV6-5 with TRBJ2-1, with TRBD2 matching 10 bases. Losses at the gene ends were 6 bases for V and 3 bases for J; bases not matched to a gene: 8. CDR1 and CDR2 (germline): MNHEY, SVGAGI. The length of the CDR3 is 16 residues. The CDR3 DNA reads TGTGCCAGCAGCCAAAAGCGGGGGGGATTCTACAATGAGCAGTTCTTC. Translation gives CASSQKRGGFYNEQFF.

DNA for the CDR3: TGTGCCAGTAGTATAATTGGGAATCAGCCCCAGCATTTT. Amino acid sequence: CASSIIGNQPQHF. This sequence joins TRBV19 and TRBJ1-5; D gene uncertain. V was trimmed by 2 bases and J by 4 bases, leaving 6 bases between them. This CDR3 has 13 amino acids. Per germline, CDR1 LNHDA and CDR2 SQIVND (reference sequence).

This clonotype was counted a few times. The V call is TRBV5-6, the J call TRBJ1-2; 10 nucleotides align to TRBD1. The CDR3 totals 16 residues. V was pared by 1 base and J by 1 base, with 4 bases of the junction left unmatched. CDR1 is SGHDT, CDR2 YYEEEE, per germline. In DNA form, the CDR3 reads TGTGCCAGCAGCTTGTCCGGGACAGGGGTTAACTATGGCTACACCTTC. Its protein product is CASSLSGTGVNYGYTF.

CDR3 in DNA: TGTGCCAGCAGCGTAAACCTCCAAGGGACGGACCACAATGAGCAGTTCTTC. This encodes CASSVNLQGTDHNEQFF. V is TRBV9 and J is TRBJ2-1; the D call may be TRBD1 or TRBD2 (5 bases each). CDR1 is SGDLS, CDR2 YYNGEE, per germline. The ends were cut back, 1 base at V and 5 bases at J, with 19 bases in the middle. The CDR3 contains 17 residues.

This clonotype has a single count. The V call is TRBV27, the J call TRBJ2-7; no clear D gene. With 6 bases removed from V and 0 bases from J, the gap between germline ends came to 6 bases. Germline loops: CDR1 MNHEY, CDR2 SMNVEV (reference sequence). The CDR3 length is 12 residues. CDR3 nucleotides: TGTGCCAGCAGGAGTAGCTCCTACGAGCAGTACGTC. Protein product: CASRSSSYEQYV.

The chain is built from TRBV7-6 and TRBJ2-3; D is possibly TRBD1 (6 bases). The germline V gene has CDR1 SGHVS and CDR2 FNYEAQ. V lost 5 bases, J lost 4 bases, and 19 bases lay in between. The CDR3 covers 16 residues. The DNA for the CDR3 is TGTGCCAGCAGCCCTTTGGGGGACAACATCCCAGATACGCAGTATTTT. As protein: CASSPLGDNIPDTQYF.

This clonotype has ten or more counts. V and J are TRBV7-6 and TRBJ2-3, with a weak D call TRBD1 (6 bases). V was pared by 4 bases and J by 0 bases, with 8 bases between. This CDR3 is built from 14 residues. The germline CDR1 and CDR2 sequences are SGHVS and FNYEAQ. CDR3 sequence reads: CASSSDSSTDTQYF. CDR3 DNA: TGTGCCAGCAGCTCGGACAGCAGCACAGATACGCAGTATTTT. Filled out from reference TRBV7-6 and TRBJ2-3, the complete variable domain reads GAGVSQSPRYKVTKRGQDVALRCDPISGHVSLYWYRQALGQGPEFLTYFNYEAQQDKSGLPNDRFSAERPEGSISTLTIQRTEQRDSAMYRCASSSDSSTDTQYFGPGTRLTVL.

The chain is built from TRBV27 and TRBJ1-4; weak D call: TRBD1 (5 bases). CDR3 length: 15 residues. Germline V gene lookup returns CDR1 MNHEY and CDR2 SMNVEV (reference sequence). Trimming removed 6 bases from V and 8 bases from J, with 19 bases in between. This chain's CDR3 is CASSFLTGTDEKLFF. As DNA, the CDR3 is TGTGCCAGCAGCTTTTTAACAGGAACCGACGAAAAACTGTTTTTT.

A single count supports this clonotype. This chain uses TRBV20-1 with TRBJ2-1; tentative D call: TRBD1 (5 bases). V was cut by 0 bases and J by 8 bases, with 17 bases left in between. CDR3 length: 15 amino acids. Germline V lookup: CDR1 DFQATT, CDR2 SNEGSKA (reference sequence). CDR3 DNA sequence: TGCAGTGCTAGAGATAGGGGCCAGCTACCCGATGAGCAGTTCTTC. Protein product: CSARDRGQLPDEQFF.

The J gene is TRBJ2-3, the V gene TRBV7-8; D gene uncertain. Germline-derived CDR1 and CDR2 are SGHVS and FQNEAQ. CDR3 size: 14 residues. V lost 2 bases and J lost 4, with 10 bases in between. CDR3 residues: CASSLQRLADTQYF. CDR3 bases: TGTGCCAGCAGCTTACAGAGGCTGGCAGATACGCAGTATTTT.

V usage is TRBV2 and J usage is TRBJ2-5; 14 positions agree with TRBD2. After removal of 5 bases from V and 5 bases from J, the junction contained 4 bases not matched to a gene. The CDR3 has 15 amino acids. Germline V gives CDR1 SNHLY, CDR2 FYNNEI. CDR3 nucleotide sequence: TGTGCCAGCAGTCTTCGGACTAGCGGGGGGGAGACCCAGTACTTC. This gives the protein CASSLRTSGGETQYF.

V is TRBV5-1 and J is TRBJ1-1; 9 bases match TRBD1. J was trimmed by 4 bases and V by 0 bases; bases with no gene match: 4. The CDR3 loop spans 15 amino acids. Germline V gene sequence: CDR1 SGHRS, CDR2 YFSETQ. CDR3 region: CASSLGGQGSTEAFF. The CDR3 DNA reads as TGCGCCAGCAGCTTGGGGGGACAGGGAAGCACTGAAGCTTTCTTT.

The table lists this clonotype with many counts. This chain links TRBV7-8 with TRBJ2-1; D gene ambiguous. CDR3 length equals 12 residues. The ends were cut back, 0 bases at V and 10 bases at J, with 7 bases in the middle. Germline CDR1 SGHVS, CDR2 FQNEAQ. The CDR3 spells CASSLAYPEQFF. Here the CDR3 DNA reads TGTGCCAGCAGCTTAGCGTACCCCGAGCAGTTCTTC.

V is TRBV20-1 and J is TRBJ2-2; D is possibly TRBD2 (7 bases). The germline gives CDR1 DFQATT, CDR2 SNEGSKA (reference sequence). Trimming took 6 bases from V and 6 from J, leaving 17 bases between them. This CDR3 spans 14 amino acids. The CDR3 DNA sequence: TGCAGTGCCCAGGAGGGGGGGCCCTCCGGGGAGCTGTTTTTT. Amino acids: CSAQEGGPSGELFF.

The chain links TRBV12-3 or TRBV12-4 to TRBJ2-7, with D perhaps TRBD2 (5 bases). The V gene lost 6 bases and the J gene lost 3 bases, with 12 bases spanning the gap. The CDR3 totals 13 residues. The CDR3: CASSPEAGYEQYF. The CDR3 DNA sequence: TGTGCCAGCAGCCCGGAGGCGGGCTACGAGCAGTACTTC.